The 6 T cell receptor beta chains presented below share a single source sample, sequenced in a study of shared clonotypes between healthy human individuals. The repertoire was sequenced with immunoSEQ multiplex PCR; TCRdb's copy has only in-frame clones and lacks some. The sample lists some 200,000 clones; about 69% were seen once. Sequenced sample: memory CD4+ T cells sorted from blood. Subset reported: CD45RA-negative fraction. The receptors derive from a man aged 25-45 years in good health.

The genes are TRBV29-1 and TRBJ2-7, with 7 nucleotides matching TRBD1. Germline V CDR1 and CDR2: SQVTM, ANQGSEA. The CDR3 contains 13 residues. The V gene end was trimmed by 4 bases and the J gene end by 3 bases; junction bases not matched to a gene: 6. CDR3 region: CSVGGQSGYEQYF. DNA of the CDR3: TGCAGCGTTGGGGGACAGTCAGGCTACGAGCAGTACTTC.

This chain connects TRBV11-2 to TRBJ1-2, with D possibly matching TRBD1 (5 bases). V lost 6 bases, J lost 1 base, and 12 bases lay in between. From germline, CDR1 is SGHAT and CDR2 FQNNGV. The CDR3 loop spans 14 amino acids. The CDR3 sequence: CASSKDSFNYGYTF. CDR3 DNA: TGTGCCAGCAGTAAAGACAGTTTTAACTATGGCTACACCTTC.

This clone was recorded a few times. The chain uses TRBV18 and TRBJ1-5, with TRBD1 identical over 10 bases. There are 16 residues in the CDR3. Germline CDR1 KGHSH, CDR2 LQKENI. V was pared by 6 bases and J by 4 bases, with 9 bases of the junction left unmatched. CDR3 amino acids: CASSQTPGQGNQPQHF. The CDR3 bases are TGTGCCAGCTCCCAGACTCCGGGACAGGGGAATCAGCCCCAGCATTTT.

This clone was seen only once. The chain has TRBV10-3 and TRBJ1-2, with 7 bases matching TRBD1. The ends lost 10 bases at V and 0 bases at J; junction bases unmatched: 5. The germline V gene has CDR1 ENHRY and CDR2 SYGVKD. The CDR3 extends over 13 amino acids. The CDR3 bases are TGTGCCACAGGGGACAGAGCTAACTATGGCTACACCTTC. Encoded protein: CATGDRANYGYTF.

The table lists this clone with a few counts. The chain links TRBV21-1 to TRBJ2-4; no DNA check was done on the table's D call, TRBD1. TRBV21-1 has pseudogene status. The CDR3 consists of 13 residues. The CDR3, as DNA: TGTGCCAGGGGCAGGGGGCATTCGGACATTCAGTACTTC. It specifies CARGRGHSDIQYF.

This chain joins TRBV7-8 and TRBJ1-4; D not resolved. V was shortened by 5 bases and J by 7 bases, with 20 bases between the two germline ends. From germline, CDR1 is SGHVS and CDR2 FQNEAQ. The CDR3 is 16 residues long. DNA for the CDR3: TGTGCCAGCAGCCACCGATCGACGGGGATTGGTGAAAAACTGTTTTTT. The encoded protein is CASSHRSTGIGEKLFF.